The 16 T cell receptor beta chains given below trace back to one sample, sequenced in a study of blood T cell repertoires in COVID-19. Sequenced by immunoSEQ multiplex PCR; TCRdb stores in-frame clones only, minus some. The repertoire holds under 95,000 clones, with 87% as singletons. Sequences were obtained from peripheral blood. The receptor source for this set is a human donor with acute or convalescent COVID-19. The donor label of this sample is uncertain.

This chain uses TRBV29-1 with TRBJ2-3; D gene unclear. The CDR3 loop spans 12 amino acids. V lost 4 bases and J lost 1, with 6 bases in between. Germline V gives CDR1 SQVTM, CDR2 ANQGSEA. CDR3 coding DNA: TGCAGCGTTGTCGGTGGCACAGATACGCAGTATTTT. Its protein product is CSVVGGTDTQYF.

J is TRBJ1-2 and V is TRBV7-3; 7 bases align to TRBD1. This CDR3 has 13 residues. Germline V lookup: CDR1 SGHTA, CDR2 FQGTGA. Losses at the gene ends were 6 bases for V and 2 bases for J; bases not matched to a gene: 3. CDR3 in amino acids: CASSEQGNYGYTF. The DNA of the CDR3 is TGTGCCAGCAGTGAACAGGGGAACTATGGCTACACCTTC.

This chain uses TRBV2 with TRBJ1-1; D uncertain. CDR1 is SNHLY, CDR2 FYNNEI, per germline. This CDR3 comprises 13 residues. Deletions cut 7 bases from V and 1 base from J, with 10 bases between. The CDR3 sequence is CASTDIPNTEAFF. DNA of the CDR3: TGTGCCAGCACCGACATACCGAACACTGAAGCTTTCTTT.

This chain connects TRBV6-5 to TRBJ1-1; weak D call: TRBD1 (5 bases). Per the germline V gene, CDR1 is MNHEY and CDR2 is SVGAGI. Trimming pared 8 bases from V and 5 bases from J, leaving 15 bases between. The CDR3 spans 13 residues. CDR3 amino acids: CASGVEEGTEAFF. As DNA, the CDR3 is TGTGCCAGCGGAGTTGAGGAGGGGACTGAAGCTTTCTTT.

The CDR3 is CASSQGGITGELFF. The CDR3 DNA reads TGTGCCAGCAGTCAGGGAGGGATCACCGGGGAGCTGTTTTTT. This chain uses TRBV7-9 with TRBJ2-2; 7 bases are shared with TRBD2. This CDR3 spans 14 amino acids. Per the germline V gene, CDR1 is SEHNR and CDR2 is FQNEAQ (reference sequence). V was clipped by 6 bases and J by 4 bases; unmatched bases: 5.

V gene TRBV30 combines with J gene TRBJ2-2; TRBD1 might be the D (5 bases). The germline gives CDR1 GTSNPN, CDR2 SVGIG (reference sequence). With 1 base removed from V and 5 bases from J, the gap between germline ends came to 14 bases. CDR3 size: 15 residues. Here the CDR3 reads CAWSDNRRPTGELFF. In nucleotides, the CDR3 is TGTGCCTGGAGTGATAACAGGCGACCTACCGGGGAGCTGTTTTTT.

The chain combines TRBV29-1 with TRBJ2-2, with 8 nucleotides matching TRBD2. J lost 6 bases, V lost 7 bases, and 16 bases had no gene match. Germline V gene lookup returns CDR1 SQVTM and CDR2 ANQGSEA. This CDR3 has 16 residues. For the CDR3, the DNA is TGCAGCGCCGCCGACGGCGGGGGGCGGGTGGCCGGGGAGCTGTTTTTT. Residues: CSAADGGGRVAGELFF.

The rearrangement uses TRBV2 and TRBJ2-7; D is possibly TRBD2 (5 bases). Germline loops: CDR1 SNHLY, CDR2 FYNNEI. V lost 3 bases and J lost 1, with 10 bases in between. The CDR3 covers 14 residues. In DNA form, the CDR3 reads TGTGCCAGCAGTGAGAGGGCGGTTTCCTACGAGCAGTACTTC. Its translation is CASSERAVSYEQYF.

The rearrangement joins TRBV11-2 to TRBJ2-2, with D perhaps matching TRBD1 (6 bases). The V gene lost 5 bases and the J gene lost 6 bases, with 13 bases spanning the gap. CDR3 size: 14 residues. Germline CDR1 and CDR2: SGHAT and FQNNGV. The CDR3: CASSPSSGAGELFF. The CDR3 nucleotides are TGTGCCAGCAGCCCCTCTTCAGGGGCCGGGGAGCTGTTTTTT.

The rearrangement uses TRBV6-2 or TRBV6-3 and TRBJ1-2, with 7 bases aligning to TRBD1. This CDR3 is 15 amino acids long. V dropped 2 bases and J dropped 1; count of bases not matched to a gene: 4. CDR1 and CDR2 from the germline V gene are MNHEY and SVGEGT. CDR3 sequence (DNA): TGTGCCAGCAGTTACGGGGACAGCCGTAACTATGGCTACACCTTC. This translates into CASSYGDSRNYGYTF.

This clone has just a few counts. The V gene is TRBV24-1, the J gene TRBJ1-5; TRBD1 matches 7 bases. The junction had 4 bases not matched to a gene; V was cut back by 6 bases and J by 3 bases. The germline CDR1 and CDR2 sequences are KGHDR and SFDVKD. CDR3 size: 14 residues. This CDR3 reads CATSPGQNNQPQHF. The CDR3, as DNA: TGTGCCACCAGTCCGGGACAGAACAATCAGCCCCAGCATTTT.

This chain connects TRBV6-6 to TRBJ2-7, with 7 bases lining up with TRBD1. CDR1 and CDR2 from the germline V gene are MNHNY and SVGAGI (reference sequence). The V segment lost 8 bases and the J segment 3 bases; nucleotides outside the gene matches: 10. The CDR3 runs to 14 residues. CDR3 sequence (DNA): TGTGCCAGCTCCCGGACAGGAGACCTCTACGAGCAGTACTTC. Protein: CASSRTGDLYEQYF.

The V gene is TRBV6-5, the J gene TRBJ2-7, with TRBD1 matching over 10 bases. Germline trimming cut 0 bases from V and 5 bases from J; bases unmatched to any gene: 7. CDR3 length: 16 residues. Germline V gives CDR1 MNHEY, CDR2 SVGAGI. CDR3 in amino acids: CASSYSMDRGVDEQYF. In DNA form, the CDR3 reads TGTGCCAGCAGTTACTCGATGGACAGGGGGGTAGACGAGCAGTACTTC.

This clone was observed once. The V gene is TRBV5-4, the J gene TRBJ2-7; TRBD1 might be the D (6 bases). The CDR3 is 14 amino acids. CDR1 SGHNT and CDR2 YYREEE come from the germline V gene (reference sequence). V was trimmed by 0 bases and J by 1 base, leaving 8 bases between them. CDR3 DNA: TGTGCCAGCAGCTTGGGACAGGCGTCCTACGAGCAGTACTTC. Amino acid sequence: CASSLGQASYEQYF.

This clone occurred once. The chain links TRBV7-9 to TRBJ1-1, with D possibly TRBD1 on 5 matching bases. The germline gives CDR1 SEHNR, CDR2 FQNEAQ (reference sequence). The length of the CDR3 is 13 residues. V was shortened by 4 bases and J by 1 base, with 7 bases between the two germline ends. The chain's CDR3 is CASSSQGNTEAFF. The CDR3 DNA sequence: TGTGCCAGCAGCTCCCAGGGGAACACTGAAGCTTTCTTT.

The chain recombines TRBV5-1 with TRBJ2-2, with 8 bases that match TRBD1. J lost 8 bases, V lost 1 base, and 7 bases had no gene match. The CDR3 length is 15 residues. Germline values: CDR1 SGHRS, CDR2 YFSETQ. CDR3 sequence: CASSLWTGFLGELFF. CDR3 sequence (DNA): TGCGCCAGCAGCTTGTGGACAGGGTTTCTTGGGGAGCTGTTTTTT. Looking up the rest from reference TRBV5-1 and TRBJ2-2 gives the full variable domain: KAGVTQTPRYLIKTRGQQVTLSCSPISGHRSVSWYQQTPGQGLQFLFEYFSETQRNKGNFPGRFSGRQFSNSRSEMNVSTLELGDSALYLCASSLWTGFLGELFFGEGSRLTVL.